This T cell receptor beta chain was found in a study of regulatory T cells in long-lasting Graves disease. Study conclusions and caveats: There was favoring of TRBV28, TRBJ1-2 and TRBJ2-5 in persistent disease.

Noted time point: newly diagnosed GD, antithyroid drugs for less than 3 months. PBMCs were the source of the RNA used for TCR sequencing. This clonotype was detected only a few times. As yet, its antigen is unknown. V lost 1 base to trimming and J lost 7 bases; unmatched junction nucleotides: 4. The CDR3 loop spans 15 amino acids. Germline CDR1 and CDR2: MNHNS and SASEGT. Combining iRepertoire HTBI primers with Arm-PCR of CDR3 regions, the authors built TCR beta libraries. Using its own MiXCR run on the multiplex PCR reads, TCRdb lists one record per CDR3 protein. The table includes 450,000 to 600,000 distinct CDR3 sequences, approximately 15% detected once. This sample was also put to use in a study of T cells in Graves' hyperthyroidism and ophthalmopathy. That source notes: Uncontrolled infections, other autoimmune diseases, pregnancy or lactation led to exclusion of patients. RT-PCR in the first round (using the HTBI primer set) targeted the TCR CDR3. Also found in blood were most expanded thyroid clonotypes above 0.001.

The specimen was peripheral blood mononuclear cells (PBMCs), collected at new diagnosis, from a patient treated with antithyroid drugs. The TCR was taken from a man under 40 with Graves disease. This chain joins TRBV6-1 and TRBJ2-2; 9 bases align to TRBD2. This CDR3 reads CASSEDPAGGGELFF. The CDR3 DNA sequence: TGTGCCAGCAGTGAAGATCCAGCGGGAGGCGGGGAGCTGTTTTTT.